One sample yielded the 8 T cell receptor beta chains listed below, sequenced in a study of blood T cell repertoires in COVID-19. Some clones are missing from TCRdb's copy, which holds only in-frame ones; the method was immunoSEQ multiplex PCR. The sample has some 97,000 clones, roughly 92% seen once. Sequences were obtained from peripheral blood. The receptors come from an older man with acute or convalescent COVID-19.

The chain uses TRBV7-9 and TRBJ2-4, with unresolved D. The germline V and J ends were trimmed by 4 bases and 7 bases, with 8 bases remaining between them. Germline V gene sequence: CDR1 SEHNR, CDR2 FQNEAQ (reference sequence). This CDR3 has 12 amino acids. Here the CDR3 reads CASSSSLNIQYF. CDR3 DNA sequence: TGTGCCAGCAGCTCGAGCCTTAACATTCAGTACTTC. The full variable domain, in which reference TRBV7-9 and TRBJ2-4 provide the parts outside the CDR3, is DTGVSQNPRHKITKRGQNVTFRCDPISEHNRLYWYRQTLGQGPEFLTYFQNEAQLEKSRLLSDRFSAERPKGSFSTLEIQRTEQGDSAMYLCASSSSLNIQYFGAGTRLSVL.

The chain uses TRBV10-3 and TRBJ1-1; TRBD1 aligns across 8 bases. Germline V gene lookup returns CDR1 ENHRY and CDR2 SYGVKD. The CDR3 length is 15 residues. V was pared by 0 bases and J by 3 bases, with 3 bases of the junction left unmatched. CDR3 DNA sequence: TGTGCCATCAGTGAGTCGGCAGGGGGCTACACTGAAGCTTTCTTT. The encoded protein is CAISESAGGYTEAFF.

The chain joins TRBV28 to TRBJ1-3, with D possibly TRBD1 on 6 matching bases. Looked up from germline, CDR1 is MDHEN and CDR2 is SYDVKM. This CDR3 spans 16 amino acids. Trimming left V 6 bases short and J 0 bases short, with 15 bases between. CDR3 sequence: CASSPRDIHSGNTIYF. The CDR3 DNA sequence: TGTGCCAGCAGCCCGAGGGACATCCACTCTGGAAACACCATATATTTT.

The genes are TRBV30 and TRBJ1-5; 9 bases fit TRBD1. CDR1 is GTSNPN, CDR2 SVGIG, per germline (reference sequence). The CDR3 length is 13 residues. V dropped 5 bases and J dropped 9; count of bases not matched to a gene: 8. CDR3 amino acids: CAWAGQGGRPQHF. Written as DNA, the CDR3 is TGTGCCTGGGCGGGACAGGGTGGCCGGCCCCAGCATTTT.

The gene calls are TRBV11-2 and TRBJ1-6, with D perhaps TRBD1 (6 bases). The CDR3 is made up of 14 amino acids. Germline values: CDR1 SGHAT, CDR2 FQNNGV. V gave up 1 base and J gave up 14 bases, with 15 bases separating them. The CDR3 sequence is CASSLVAGVETLHF. DNA of the CDR3: TGTGCCAGCAGCTTAGTGGCAGGGGTGGAGACCCTCCACTTT.

This chain links TRBV5-4 with TRBJ1-1; D is uncertain. The CDR3 length is 15 residues. V lost 3 bases and J 1 base, leaving 13 bases between the germline ends. CDR1 SGHNT and CDR2 YYREEE come from the germline V gene (reference sequence). The CDR3 region is CASSYDFRENTEAFF. The CDR3 nucleotides read TGTGCCAGCAGCTACGATTTTCGGGAGAACACTGAAGCTTTCTTT.

CDR3 protein: CASSSGTRTGELFF. CDR3 DNA: TGCGCCAGCAGTTCCGGGACTAGAACCGGGGAGCTGTTTTTT. The chain uses TRBV10-2 and TRBJ2-2; 8 nucleotides line up with TRBD2. The CDR3 contains 14 residues. Germline values: CDR1 WSHSY, CDR2 SAAADI. V was pared by 5 bases and J by 5 bases, with 4 bases of the junction left unmatched.

The V gene is TRBV10-3, the J gene TRBJ1-2; D gene uncertain. Trimming took 7 bases from V and 2 from J, leaving 11 bases between them. In germline, CDR1 is ENHRY, CDR2 SYGVKD. The CDR3 is 13 residues long. The CDR3 here is CAIKAPGNYGYTF. CDR3 DNA: TGTGCCATCAAAGCTCCGGGGAACTATGGCTACACCTTC.